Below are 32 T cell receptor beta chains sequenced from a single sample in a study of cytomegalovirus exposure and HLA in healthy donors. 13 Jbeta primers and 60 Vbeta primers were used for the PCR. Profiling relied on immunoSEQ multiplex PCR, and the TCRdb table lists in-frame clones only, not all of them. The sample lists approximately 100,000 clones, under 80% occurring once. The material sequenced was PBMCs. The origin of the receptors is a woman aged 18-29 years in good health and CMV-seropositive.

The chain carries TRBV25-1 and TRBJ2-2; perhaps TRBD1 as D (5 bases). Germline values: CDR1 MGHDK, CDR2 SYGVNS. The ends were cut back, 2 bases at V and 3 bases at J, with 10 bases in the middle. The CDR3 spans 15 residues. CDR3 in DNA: TGTGCCAGCAGTGAACTCTCCAGGGACACCGGGGAGCTGTTTTTT. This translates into CASSELSRDTGELFF.

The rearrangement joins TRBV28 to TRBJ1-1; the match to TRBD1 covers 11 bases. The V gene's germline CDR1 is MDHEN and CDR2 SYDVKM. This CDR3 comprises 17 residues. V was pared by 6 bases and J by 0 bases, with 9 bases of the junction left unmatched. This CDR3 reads CASSPGGQGVMNTEAFF. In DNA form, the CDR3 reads TGTGCCAGCAGCCCAGGGGGACAGGGGGTGATGAACACTGAAGCTTTCTTT.

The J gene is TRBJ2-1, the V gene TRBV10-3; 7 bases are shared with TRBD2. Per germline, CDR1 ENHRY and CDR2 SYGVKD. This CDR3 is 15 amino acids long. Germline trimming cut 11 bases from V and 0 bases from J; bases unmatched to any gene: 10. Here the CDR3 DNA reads TGTGCCGCCTCGGTGGGGGGGAGCTCCTACAATGAGCAGTTCTTC. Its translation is CAASVGGSSYNEQFF.

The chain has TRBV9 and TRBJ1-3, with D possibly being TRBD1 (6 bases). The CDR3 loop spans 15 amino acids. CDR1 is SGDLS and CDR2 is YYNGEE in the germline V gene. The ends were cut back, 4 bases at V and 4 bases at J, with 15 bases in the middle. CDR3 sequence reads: CASSSRGGLGNTIYF. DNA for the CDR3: TGTGCCAGCAGCTCCCGAGGGGGTCTGGGAAACACCATATATTTT.

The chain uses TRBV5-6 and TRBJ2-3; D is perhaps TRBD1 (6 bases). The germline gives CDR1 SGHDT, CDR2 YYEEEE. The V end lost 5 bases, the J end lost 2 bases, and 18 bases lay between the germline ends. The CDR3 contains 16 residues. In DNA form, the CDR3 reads TGTGCCAGCAGACAGGACAGTTCCTTACCCACAGATACGCAGTATTTT. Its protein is CASRQDSSLPTDTQYF.

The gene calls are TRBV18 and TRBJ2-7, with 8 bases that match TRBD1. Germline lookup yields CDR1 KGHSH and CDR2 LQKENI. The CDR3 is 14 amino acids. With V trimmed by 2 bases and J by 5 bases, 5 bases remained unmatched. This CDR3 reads CASSPTSDRDEQYF. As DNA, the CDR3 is TGTGCCAGCTCACCAACCTCGGACAGGGACGAGCAGTACTTC.

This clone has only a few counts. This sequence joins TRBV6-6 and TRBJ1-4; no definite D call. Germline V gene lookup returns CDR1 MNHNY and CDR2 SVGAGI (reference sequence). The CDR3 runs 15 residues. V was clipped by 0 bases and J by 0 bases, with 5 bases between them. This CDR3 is CASSYSRATNEKLFF. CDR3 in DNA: TGTGCCAGCAGTTACTCGAGGGCAACTAATGAAAAACTGTTTTTT.

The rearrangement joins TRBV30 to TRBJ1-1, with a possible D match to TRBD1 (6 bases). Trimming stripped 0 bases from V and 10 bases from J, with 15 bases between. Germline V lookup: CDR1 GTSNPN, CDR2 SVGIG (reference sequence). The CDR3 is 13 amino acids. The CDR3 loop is CAWSVRGSSGAFF. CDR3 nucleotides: TGTGCCTGGAGTGTAAGGGGGTCGTCTGGAGCTTTCTTT.

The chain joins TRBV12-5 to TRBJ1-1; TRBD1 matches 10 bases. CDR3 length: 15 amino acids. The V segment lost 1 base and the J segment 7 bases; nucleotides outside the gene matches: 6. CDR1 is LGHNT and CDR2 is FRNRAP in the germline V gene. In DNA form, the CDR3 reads TGTGCTAGTGGTTTGGGTACCGGGACAGGGGTTGAAGCTTTCTTT. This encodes CASGLGTGTGVEAFF.

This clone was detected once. The CDR3 region has the DNA TGTGCCAGCAGCTTATCTAGCGGCCAGCAGTTCTTC. Its protein product is CASSLSSGQQFF. The genes are TRBV7-7 and TRBJ2-1; 7 bases agree with TRBD2. CDR3 length: 12 amino acids. Germline V gene lookup returns CDR1 SSHAT and CDR2 FNYEAQ (reference sequence). V was pared by 2 bases and J by 11 bases, with 3 bases of the junction left unmatched.

The CDR3 is CASSYSGRSYEQYF. The CDR3 DNA sequence: TGTGCCAGCAGTTATTCAGGCAGATCCTACGAGCAGTACTTC. V gene TRBV6-5 combines with J gene TRBJ2-7, with D uncertain. V was cut by 3 bases and J by 1 base, with 10 bases left in between. CDR3 length: 14 amino acids. CDR1 and CDR2 (germline): MNHEY, SVGAGI.

The DNA for the CDR3 is TGTGCCAGCAGTTTATCCTCGACTAGCGGGTCGCGGGAGACCCAGTACTTC. As protein: CASSLSSTSGSRETQYF. V usage is TRBV27 and J usage is TRBJ2-5; 10 positions agree with TRBD2. V was pared by 0 bases and J by 5 bases, with 9 bases of the junction left unmatched. Germline loops: CDR1 MNHEY, CDR2 SMNVEV (reference sequence). The CDR3 length is 17 residues.

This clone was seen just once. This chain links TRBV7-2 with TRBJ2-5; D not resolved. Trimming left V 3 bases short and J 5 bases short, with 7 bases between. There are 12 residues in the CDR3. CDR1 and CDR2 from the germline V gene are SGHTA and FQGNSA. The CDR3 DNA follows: TGTGCCAGCAGCTTTTACGGGGAGACCCAGTACTTC. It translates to CASSFYGETQYF.

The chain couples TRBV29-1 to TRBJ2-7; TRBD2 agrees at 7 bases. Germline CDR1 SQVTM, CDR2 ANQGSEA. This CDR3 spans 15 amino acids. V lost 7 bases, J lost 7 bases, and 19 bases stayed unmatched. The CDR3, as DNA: TGCAGCGCCGAACGGGTAGAAGCGGGACTGGGGGAGCAGTACTTC. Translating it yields CSAERVEAGLGEQYF.

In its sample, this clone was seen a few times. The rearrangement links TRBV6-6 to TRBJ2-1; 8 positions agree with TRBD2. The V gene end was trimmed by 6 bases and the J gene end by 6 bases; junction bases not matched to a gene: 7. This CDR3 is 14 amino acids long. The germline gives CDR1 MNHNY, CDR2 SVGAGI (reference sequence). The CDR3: CASRAGRGGNEQFF. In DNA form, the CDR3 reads TGTGCCAGCAGAGCAGGACGGGGGGGCAATGAGCAGTTCTTC.

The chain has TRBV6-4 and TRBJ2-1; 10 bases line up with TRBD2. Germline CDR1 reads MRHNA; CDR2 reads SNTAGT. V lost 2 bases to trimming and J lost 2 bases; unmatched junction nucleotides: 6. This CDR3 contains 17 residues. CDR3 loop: CASSDQGTSEPYNEQFF. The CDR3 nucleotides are TGTGCCAGCAGTGACCAGGGGACTAGCGAGCCCTACAATGAGCAGTTCTTC.

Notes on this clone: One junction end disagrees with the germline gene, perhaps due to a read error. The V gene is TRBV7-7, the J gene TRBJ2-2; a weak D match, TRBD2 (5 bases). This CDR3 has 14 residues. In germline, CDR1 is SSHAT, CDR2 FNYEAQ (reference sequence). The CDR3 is CASSNGENPGELFF. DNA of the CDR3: TGTGCTAGCAGCAACGGGGAGAACCCCGGGGAGCTGTTTTTT.

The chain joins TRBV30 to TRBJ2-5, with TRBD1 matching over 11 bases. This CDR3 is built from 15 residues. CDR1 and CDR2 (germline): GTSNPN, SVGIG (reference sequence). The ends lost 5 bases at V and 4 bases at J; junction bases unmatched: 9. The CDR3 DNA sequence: TGTGCCTGGGGGGGGACAGGGGGAGGACGAGAGACCCAGTACTTC. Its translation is CAWGGTGGGRETQYF.

The CDR3 DNA sequence: TGTGCCAGCAGCACCCGGCAGGGGGGCGAAAAACTGTTTTTT. It codes for CASSTRQGGEKLFF. The chain couples TRBV7-6 to TRBJ1-4; 7 bases align to TRBD1. The CDR3 runs to 14 residues. CDR1 SGHVS and CDR2 FNYEAQ come from the germline V gene. With 5 bases clipped from V and 8 bases from J, the junction kept 8 bases outside the gene matches. Filled out from reference TRBV7-6 and TRBJ1-4, the complete variable domain reads GAGVSQSPRYKVTKRGQDVALRCDPISGHVSLYWYRQALGQGPEFLTYFNYEAQQDKSGLPNDRFSAERPEGSISTLTIQRTEQRDSAMYRCASSTRQGGEKLFFGSGTQLSVL.

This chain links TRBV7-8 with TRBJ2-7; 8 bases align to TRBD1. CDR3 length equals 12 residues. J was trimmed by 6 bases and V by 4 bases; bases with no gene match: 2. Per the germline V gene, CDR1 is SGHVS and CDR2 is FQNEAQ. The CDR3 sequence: CASSSTGVEQYF. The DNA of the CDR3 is TGTGCCAGCAGCTCGACAGGGGTCGAGCAGTACTTC.

Written as DNA, the CDR3 is TGTGCCAGCAGCTTGGAGAGACTAGCGGCCTACGAGCAGTACTTC. The encoded protein is CASSLERLAAYEQYF. V and J are TRBV5-6 and TRBJ2-7, with TRBD2 matching over 9 bases. V shed 0 bases, J shed 2 bases, and the junction held 3 bases outside the gene matches. The CDR3 totals 15 residues. CDR1 is SGHDT, CDR2 YYEEEE, per germline.

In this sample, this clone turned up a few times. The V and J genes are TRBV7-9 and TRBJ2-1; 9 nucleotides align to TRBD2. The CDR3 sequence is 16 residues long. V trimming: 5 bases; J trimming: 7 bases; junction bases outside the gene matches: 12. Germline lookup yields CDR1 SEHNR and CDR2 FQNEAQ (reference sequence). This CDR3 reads CASSRRTAREGNEQFF. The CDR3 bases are TGTGCCAGCAGCCGACGTACGGCGCGGGAGGGGAATGAGCAGTTCTTC.

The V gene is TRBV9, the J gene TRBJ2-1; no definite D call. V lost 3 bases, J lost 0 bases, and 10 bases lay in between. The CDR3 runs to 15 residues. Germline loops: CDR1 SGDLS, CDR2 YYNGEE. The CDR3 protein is CASSAQANSYNEQFF. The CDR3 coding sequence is TGTGCCAGCAGCGCGCAGGCTAACTCCTACAATGAGCAGTTCTTC. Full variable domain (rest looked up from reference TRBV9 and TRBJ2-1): DSGVTQTPKHLITATGQRVTLRCSPRSGDLSVYWYQQSLDQGLQFLIQYYNGEERAKGNILERFSAQQFPDLHSELNLSSLELGDSALYFCASSAQANSYNEQFFGPGTRLTVL.

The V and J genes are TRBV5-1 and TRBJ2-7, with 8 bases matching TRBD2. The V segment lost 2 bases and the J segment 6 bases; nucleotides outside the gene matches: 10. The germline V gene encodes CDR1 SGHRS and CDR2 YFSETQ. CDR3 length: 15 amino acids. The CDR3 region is CASSLPGTRVSEQYF. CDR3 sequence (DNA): TGCGCCAGCAGCTTACCCGGGACTAGGGTAAGCGAGCAGTACTTC.

The CDR3 coding sequence is TGTGCCAGCAGTTTAAGGTCCCGACTAGGGGAAGATACGCAGTATTTT. It codes for CASSLRSRLGEDTQYF. This chain links TRBV28 with TRBJ2-3, with D perhaps TRBD2 (6 bases). Trimming took 2 bases from V and 5 from J, leaving 17 bases between them. Per the germline V gene, CDR1 is MDHEN and CDR2 is SYDVKM. The CDR3 has 16 residues.

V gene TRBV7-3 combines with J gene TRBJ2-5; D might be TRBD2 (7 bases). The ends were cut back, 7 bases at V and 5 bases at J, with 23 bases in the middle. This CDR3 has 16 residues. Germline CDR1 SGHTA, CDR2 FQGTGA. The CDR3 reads CASKKVGGAGAETQYF. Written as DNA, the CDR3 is TGTGCCAGCAAGAAAGTCGGGGGCGCGGGAGCTGAGACCCAGTACTTC. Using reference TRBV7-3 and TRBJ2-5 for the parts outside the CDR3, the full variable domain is GAGVSQTPSNKVTEKGKYVELRCDPISGHTALYWYRQSLGQGPEFLIYFQGTGAADDSGLPNDRFFAVRPEGSVSTLKIQRTERGDSAVYLCASKKVGGAGAETQYFGPGTRLLVL.

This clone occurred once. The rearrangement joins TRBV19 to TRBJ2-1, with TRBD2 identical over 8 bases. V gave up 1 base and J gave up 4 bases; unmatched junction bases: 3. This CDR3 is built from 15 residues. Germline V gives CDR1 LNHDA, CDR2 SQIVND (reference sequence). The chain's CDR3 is CASSIASSGYNEQFF. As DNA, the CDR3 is TGTGCCAGTAGTATAGCCTCTAGCGGGTACAATGAGCAGTTCTTC.

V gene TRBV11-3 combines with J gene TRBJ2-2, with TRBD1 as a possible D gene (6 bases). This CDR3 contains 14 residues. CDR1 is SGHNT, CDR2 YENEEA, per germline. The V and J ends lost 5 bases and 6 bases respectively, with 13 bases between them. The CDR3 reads CASSTYRESGELFF. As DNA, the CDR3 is TGTGCCAGCAGCACGTACAGGGAGTCCGGGGAGCTGTTTTTT.

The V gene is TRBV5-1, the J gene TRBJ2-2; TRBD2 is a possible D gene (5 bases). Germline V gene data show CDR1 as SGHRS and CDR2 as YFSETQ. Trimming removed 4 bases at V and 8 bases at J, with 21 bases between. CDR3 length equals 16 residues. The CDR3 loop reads CASSGFGLSIKGELFF. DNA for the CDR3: TGCGCCAGCAGCGGCTTTGGACTCTCCATTAAGGGGGAGCTGTTTTTT.

The CDR3 sequence is CASSRLADSYEQYF. The CDR3 DNA reads TGTGCCAGCAGCCGGCTAGCGGACTCCTACGAGCAGTACTTC. The rearrangement joins TRBV7-6 to TRBJ2-7; 7 bases line up with TRBD2. V was clipped by 5 bases and J by 0 bases; unmatched bases: 4. Germline V gives CDR1 SGHVS, CDR2 FNYEAQ. This CDR3 comprises 14 residues.

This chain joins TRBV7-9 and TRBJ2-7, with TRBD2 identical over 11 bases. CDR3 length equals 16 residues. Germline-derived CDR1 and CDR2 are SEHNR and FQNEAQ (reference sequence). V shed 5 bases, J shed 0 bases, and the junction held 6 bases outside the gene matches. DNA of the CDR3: TGTGCCAGCAGCCCTGGACTAGCGGGCGGCTCCTACGAGCAGTACTTC. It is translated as CASSPGLAGGSYEQYF.

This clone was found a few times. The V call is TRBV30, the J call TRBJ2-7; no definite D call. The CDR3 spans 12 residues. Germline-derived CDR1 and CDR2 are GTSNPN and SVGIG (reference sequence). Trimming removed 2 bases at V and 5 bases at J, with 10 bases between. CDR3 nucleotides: TGTGCCTGGAGTTACCAGTCCCACGAGCAGTACTTC. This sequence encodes CAWSYQSHEQYF.